A selection of T cell receptor beta chains follows, all from one sample in a study of shared clonotypes between healthy human individuals. Data came from immunoSEQ multiplex PCR; TCRdb stores just in-frame clones and leaves some out. The profile shows about 2.1 million clones, roughly 91% of them singletons. The source material was naive CD8+ T cells from PBMCs. The receptor source for this set is a man aged 18-30 years in good health. Some clones in this sample may be carry-over from other donors' samples. Each CDR3 is given with its conserved first and last residue. A D gene is named only where the DNA matches it firmly. For some rows the clone size is stated as once, few or many, or as a class when expanded; others skip it.

>TRBJ2-1|TRBV7-9|.|.
TGTGCCAGCAGCTTACCGAGCGGAGGGGGGGCGAGGGTCAATGAGCAGTTCTTC
CASSLPSGGGARVNEQFF
>TRBJ2-2|TRBV7-9|once|TRBD1
TGTGCCAGCAGCTTCGGACAGGGACCCACCGGGGAGCTGTTTTTT
CASSFGQGPTGELFF
>TRBJ1-1|TRBV11-2|few|.
TGTGCCAGCAGCCACCGCCTGGGACAGAACACTGAAGCTTTCTTT
CASSHRLGQNTEAFF
>TRBJ2-3|TRBV11-2|.|.
TGTGCCAGCAGCTTAGTTCCGCAGGGGACCACAGATACGCAGTATTTT
CASSLVPQGTTDTQYF
>TRBJ2-7|TRBV5-8|.|.
TGTGCCAGCAGCGAGGGGGTCGGCGGCTCCTACGAGCAGTACTTC
CASSEGVGGSYEQYF
>TRBJ2-3|TRBV2|.|.
TGTGCCAGCAGTGAGGTCAGGGGCACAGATACGCAGTATTTT
CASSEVRGTDTQYF
>TRBJ2-3|TRBV28|.|TRBD2
TGTGCCAGCAGTTTATCAGCGGGAGTGGCAGATACGCAGTATTTT
CASSLSAGVADTQYF
>TRBJ2-3|TRBV28|once|TRBD2
TGTGCCAGCAGTTCCCTAGCGGTCGCCCGCACAGATACGCAGTATTTT
CASSSLAVARTDTQYF
>TRBJ1-2|TRBV29-1|.|.
TGCAGCGCTTGGGACGGACTTAACTATGGCTACACCTTC
CSAWDGLNYGYTF
>TRBJ1-1|TRBV15|.|.
TGTGCCACCAGCACGACCCATACTCTCTTCGAAGCTTTCTTT
CATSTTHTLFEAFF
>TRBJ2-3|TRBV5-1|.|.
TGCGCCAGCAGCTCCCGGCAGGGGGTGGAGGGGGATACGCAGTATTTT
CASSSRQGVEGDTQYF
>TRBJ2-1|TRBV5-6|once|TRBD1
TGTGCCAGCAGCTTGTCGGGACAGGGTCACAATGAGCAGTTCTTC
CASSLSGQGHNEQFF
>TRBJ2-5|TRBV7-9|.|TRBD2
TGTGCCAGCAGCTCCGGGACTAGCGGGAGGGCCCGGGAGACCCAGTACTTC
CASSSGTSGRARETQYF
>TRBJ1-2|TRBV28|.|TRBD1
TGTGCCAGCAGGTTGTCGACAGGGAGGGACTATGGCTACACCTTC
CASRLSTGRDYGYTF
>TRBJ2-7|TRBV10-3|.|.
TGTGCCACCCTAGGGGATGGAGACTACGAGCAGTACTTC
CATLGDGDYEQYF
>TRBJ2-1|TRBV5-1|once|.
TGCGCCAGCAGCTTGGTAGGGGGCTCCTACAATGAGCAGTTCTTC
CASSLVGGSYNEQFF
>TRBJ2-1|TRBV19|.|TRBD2
TGTGCCAGTAGTACGACTAGCGGGGCCTACAATGAGCAGTTCTTC
CASSTTSGAYNEQFF
>TRBJ2-2|TRBV4-3|.|TRBD1
TGCGCCAGCAGCCGAGCAGGCCACAGGGGCTTCACCGGGGAGCTGTTTTTT
CASSRAGHRGFTGELFF
>TRBJ2-1|TRBV28|.|.
TGTGCCAGCAGTTTTCGGCGGGGCCCTCCCTACAATGAGCAGTTCTTC
CASSFRRGPPYNEQFF
>TRBJ2-7|TRBV7-9|.|.
TGTGCCAGCAGCCCCCGGGACCGGGTGTACGAGCAGTACTTC
CASSPRDRVYEQYF
>TRBJ2-7|TRBV28|.|TRBD1
TGTGCCAGCAGTTTCACAGGGGGCCCCTCGCGGGTCGACCCCTACGAGCAGTACTTC
CASSFTGGPSRVDPYEQYF
>TRBJ1-4|TRBV5-1|.|TRBD1
TGCGCCAGCAGCTGGATGGGACAGGGAAATGAAAAACTGTTTTTT
CASSWMGQGNEKLFF
>TRBJ2-7|TRBV11-2|.|TRBD2
TGTGCCAGCAGCTTAGTCCCCCAGCGGGAGGCCTACGAGCAGTACTTC
CASSLVPQREAYEQYF
>TRBJ2-2|TRBV2|.|TRBD2
TGTGCCAGCAACCCGACTAGCGGTGGGACCGGGGAGCTGTTTTTT
CASNPTSGGTGELFF
>TRBJ2-7|TRBV19|.|TRBD2
TGTGCCAGTAGTATTACTAGCGGGAGCCACGAGCAGTACTTC
CASSITSGSHEQYF
>TRBJ1-1|TRBV5-5|many|.
TGTGCCAGCAGCCTCTCTCTCAGCACTGAAGCTTTCTTT
CASSLSLSTEAFF
>TRBJ2-7|TRBV9|.|TRBD2
TGTGCCAGCAGTCCTCTAGCGGCTCGCCACGAGCAGTACTTC
CASSPLAARHEQYF
>TRBJ1-1|TRBV28|.|.
TGTGCCAGCAGTTTATCAGGGTGGAACACTGAAGCTTTCTTT
CASSLSGWNTEAFF
>TRBJ2-7|TRBV4-2|.|.
TGTGCCAGCAGTCGCGGGGCCGGGACAGCCGACTCCTACGAGCAGTACTTC
CASSRGAGTADSYEQYF
>TRBJ2-1|TRBV11-2|.|.
TGTGCCAGCAGCCCTCTGAACCGGGGCAATGAGCAGTTCTTC
CASSPLNRGNEQFF
>TRBJ1-4|TRBV9|.|TRBD1
TGTGCCAGCAGCCAAACAGGGGCGCCTAATGAAAAACTGTTTTTT
CASSQTGAPNEKLFF
>TRBJ2-1|TRBV25-1|.|.
TGTGCCAGCAGTACCCGGGGAAGGGCTGAGCAGTTCTTC
CASSTRGRAEQFF
>TRBJ2-7|TRBV4-1|.|.
TGCGCCAGCAGCCAAGACACGTCGAGTCCCTACGAGCAGTACTTC
CASSQDTSSPYEQYF
>TRBJ2-7|TRBV27|.|TRBD2
TGTGCCAGCAGTTCTGGCCTAGCGGCCTACGAGCAGTACTTC
CASSSGLAAYEQYF
>TRBJ2-7|TRBV10-1|once|.
TGCGCCAGCAGTGAGAGGGGGGAGCAGTACTTC
CASSERGEQYF
>TRBJ2-6|TRBV27|.|.
TGTGCCAGCAGTGGGTGGGGGGAGAGGGTAAGCTCTGGGGCCAACGTCCTGACTTTC
CASSGWGERVSSGANVLTF
>TRBJ1-4|TRBV6-6|.|.
TGTGCCAGCAGTTACTCGATCGACAGGCTACATGAAAAACTGTTTTTT
CASSYSIDRLHEKLFF
>TRBJ2-7|TRBV5-1|once|.
TGCGCCAGCAGCCCGACAGCATACGAGCAGTACTTC
CASSPTAYEQYF
>TRBJ2-7|TRBV4-2|.|TRBD2
TGTGCCAGCAGCCAAGATCGAGGCGGGAGCGAGGACTACGAGCAGTACTTC
CASSQDRGGSEDYEQYF
>TRBJ2-7|TRBV7-9|.|.
TGTGCCAGCAGCAGCAGGACGGTCGAGCAGTACTTC
CASSSRTVEQYF
>TRBJ2-7|TRBV7-9|.|.
TGTGCCAGCAGCTTAACCAGCACCTACGAGCAGTACTTC
CASSLTSTYEQYF
>TRBJ2-5|TRBV6-1|.|.
TGTGCCAGCAGTGATCCCCGGGGCTGGGAGACCCAGTACTTC
CASSDPRGWETQYF
>TRBJ2-7|TRBV11-2|.|.
TGTGCCAGCAGCCCTCAGGGGGGTGGACTAGGCGAGCAGTACTTC
CASSPQGGGLGEQYF
>TRBJ2-1|TRBV7-9|.|TRBD1
TGTGCCAGCAGCCCGAGGCCGGGACAGGGCTACAATGAGCAGTTCTTC
CASSPRPGQGYNEQFF
>TRBJ2-7|TRBV15|.|.
TGTGCCACCAGCAGAGATTTAAGGGAATACGAGCAGTACTTC
CATSRDLREYEQYF
>TRBJ2-5|TRBV6-5|.|.
TGTGCCAGCAGTTACGTGAGAGATCAAGAGACCCAGTACTTC
CASSYVRDQETQYF
>TRBJ2-7|TRBV2|.|.
TGTGCCAGCAGTGTCGGCGAGCAGTACTTC
CASSVGEQYF
>TRBJ2-5|TRBV7-9|.|TRBD1
TGTGCCAGCAGCTTAGGGGGGCTAGGGACAGCACTAATAGAGACCCAGTACTTC
CASSLGGLGTALIETQYF